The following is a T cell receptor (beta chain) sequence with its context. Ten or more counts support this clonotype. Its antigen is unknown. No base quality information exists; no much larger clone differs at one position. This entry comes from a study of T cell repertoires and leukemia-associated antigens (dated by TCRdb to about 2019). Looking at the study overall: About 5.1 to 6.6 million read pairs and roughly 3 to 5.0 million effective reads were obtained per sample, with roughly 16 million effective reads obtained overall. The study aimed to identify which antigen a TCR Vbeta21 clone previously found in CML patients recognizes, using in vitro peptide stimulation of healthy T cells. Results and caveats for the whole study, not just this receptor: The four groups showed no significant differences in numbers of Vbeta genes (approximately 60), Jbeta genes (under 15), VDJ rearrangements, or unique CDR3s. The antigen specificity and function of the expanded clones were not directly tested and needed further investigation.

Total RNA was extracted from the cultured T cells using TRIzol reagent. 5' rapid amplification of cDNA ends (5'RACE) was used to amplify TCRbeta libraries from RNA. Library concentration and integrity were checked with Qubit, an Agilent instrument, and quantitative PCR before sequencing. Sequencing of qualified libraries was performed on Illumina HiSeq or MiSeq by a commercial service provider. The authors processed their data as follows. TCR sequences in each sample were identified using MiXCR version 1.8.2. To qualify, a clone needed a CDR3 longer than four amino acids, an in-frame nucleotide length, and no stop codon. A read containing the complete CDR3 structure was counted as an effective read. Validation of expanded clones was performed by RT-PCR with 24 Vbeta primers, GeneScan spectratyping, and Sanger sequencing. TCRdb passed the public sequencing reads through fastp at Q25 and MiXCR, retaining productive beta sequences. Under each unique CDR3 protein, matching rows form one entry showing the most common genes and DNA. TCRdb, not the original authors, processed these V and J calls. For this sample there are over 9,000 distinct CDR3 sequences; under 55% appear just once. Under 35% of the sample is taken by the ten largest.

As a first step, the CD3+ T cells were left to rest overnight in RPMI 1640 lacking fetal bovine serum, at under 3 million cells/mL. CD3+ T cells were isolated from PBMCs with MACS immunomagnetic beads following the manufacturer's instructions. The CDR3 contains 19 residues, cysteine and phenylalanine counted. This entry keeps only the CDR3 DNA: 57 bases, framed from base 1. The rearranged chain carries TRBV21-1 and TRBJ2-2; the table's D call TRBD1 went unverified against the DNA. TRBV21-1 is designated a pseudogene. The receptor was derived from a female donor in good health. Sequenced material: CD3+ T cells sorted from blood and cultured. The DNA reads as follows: TGTGCCAGCAGCAAAGCCCACGGTTGCGGACCCCGGGGGGCCGGGGAGCTGTTTTTT. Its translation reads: CASSKAHGCGPRGAGELFF.